Below are 30 T cell receptor beta chains sequenced from a single sample in a study of T-cell reconstitution after alpha-beta-depleted transplantation in children. A TCRbeta library incorporating unique molecular identifiers was prepared. TCRdb called the PCR reads again in MiXCR, with one record for every CDR3 protein. The data hold about 600,000 distinct CDR3 sequences, with 13% observed a single time. The material sequenced was PBMCs, mostly from graft donor cells, taken 360 days after TCRalphabeta/CD19-depleted stem cell transplant. The receptors shown here come from a male patient between 10 and 17 years old who had a stem cell transplant for acute myeloid leukemia, so the T cells may come from the graft donor.

This clonotype has just one count. Just one base apart from a much larger clone, this may be a read error. The chain recombines TRBV6-4 with TRBJ2-1, with D tentatively TRBD1 (7 bases). The CDR3 spans 19 residues. Germline lookup yields CDR1 MRHNA and CDR2 SNTAGT. V was cut by 0 bases and J by 8 bases, with 26 bases left in between. This CDR3 reads CASSDSLQGKREESDEQFF. The CDR3 region has the DNA TGTGCCAGCAGTGACTCGCTACAGGGGAAAAGGGAGGAGAGCGATGAGCAGTTCTTC.

This clonotype was recorded a few times. CDR3 residues: CASSYSSAAGGYYEQYF. CDR3 nucleotide sequence: TGTGCCAGCAGTTACTCCTCGGCAGCGGGAGGGTACTACGAGCAGTACTTC. The chain couples TRBV6-5 to TRBJ2-7; the match to TRBD2 covers 10 bases. Germline CDR1 reads MNHEY; CDR2 reads SVGAGI. J gave up 3 bases and V 0 bases, and 8 bases lay outside the gene matches. The CDR3 is made up of 17 amino acids.

This clonotype has at least ten counts. The chain employs TRBV5-1 and TRBJ2-7, with a possible D match to TRBD2 (5 bases). V was cut by 4 bases and J by 0 bases, with 11 bases left in between. Germline loops: CDR1 SGHRS, CDR2 YFSETQ. The CDR3 sequence is 14 residues long. The chain's CDR3 is CASSPSRPSYEQYF. The CDR3 DNA reads as TGCGCCAGCAGCCCTAGCCGGCCCTCCTACGAGCAGTACTTC.

This clonotype was detected many times. The J gene is TRBJ2-5, the V gene TRBV7-2; D is possibly TRBD1 (6 bases). The CDR3 contains 15 residues. Trimming removed 4 bases at V and 4 bases at J, with 16 bases between. CDR1 SGHTA and CDR2 FQGNSA come from the germline V gene. The CDR3 DNA sequence: TGTGCCAGCAGCTACATAGACAGGATACGAGAGACCCAGTACTTC. Encoded protein: CASSYIDRIRETQYF.

The chain uses TRBV12-3 or TRBV12-4 and TRBJ1-2; D remains ambiguous. The length of the CDR3 is 11 residues. V was trimmed by 6 bases and J by 7 bases, leaving 9 bases between them. CDR3 sequence reads: CASRVLFGYTF. In DNA, the CDR3 is TGTGCCAGCAGGGTCCTCTTTGGCTACACCTTC.

V and J are TRBV7-8 and TRBJ2-1, with 7 bases aligning to TRBD2. V was clipped by 1 base and J by 6 bases; unmatched bases: 6. Germline V gives CDR1 SGHVS, CDR2 FQNEAQ. The CDR3 spans 15 residues. In DNA form, the CDR3 reads TGTGCCAGCAGCTTAGACGAAGTAGCGGGCAATGAGCAGTTCTTC. Its protein is CASSLDEVAGNEQFF.

This clonotype was counted a few times. This chain uses TRBV29-1 with TRBJ2-3; the match to TRBD2 covers 15 bases. The CDR3 has 15 amino acids. Losses at the gene ends were 7 bases for V and 2 bases for J; bases not matched to a gene: 4. From germline, CDR1 is SQVTM and CDR2 ANQGSEA. The CDR3 sequence is CSGGLAGGVTDTQYF. The CDR3 DNA is TGCAGCGGCGGACTAGCGGGAGGGGTCACAGATACGCAGTATTTT.

This chain links TRBV3-1 with TRBJ1-2, with D perhaps TRBD1 (6 bases). Trimming left V 0 bases short and J 2 bases short, with 10 bases between. Germline assignment: CDR1 LGHDT and CDR2 YNNKEL (reference sequence). The CDR3 sequence is 15 residues long. CDR3 nucleotides: TGTGCCAGCAGCCAAGAAGGGGGGCCCAACTATGGCTACACCTTC. Its translation is CASSQEGGPNYGYTF. The full variable domain, completed using reference TRBV3-1 and TRBJ1-2, is DTAVSQTPKYLVTQMGNDKSIKCEQNLGHDTMYWYKQDSKKFLKIMFSYNNKELIINETVPNRFSPKSPDKAHLNLHINSLELGDSAVYFCASSQEGGPNYGYTFGSGTRLTVV.

This clonotype appeared a few times. V and J are TRBV25-1 and TRBJ2-1, with 10 bases identical to TRBD2. J gave up 5 bases and V 11 bases, and 3 bases lay outside the gene matches. Germline V gives CDR1 MGHDK, CDR2 SYGVNS. The CDR3 loop spans 12 amino acids. CDR3: CALAGVDNEQFF. DNA of the CDR3: TGTGCCCTAGCGGGAGTCGACAATGAGCAGTTCTTC.

In its sample, this clonotype was seen a few times. This chain links TRBV3-1 with TRBJ2-1; 12 nucleotides agree with TRBD2. The CDR3 sequence is 17 residues long. CDR1 and CDR2 (germline): LGHDT, YNNKEL (reference sequence). The trim removed 3 bases at V and 8 bases at J, leaving 11 bases unmatched. Here the CDR3 DNA reads TGTGCCAGCAGCCATCCCAGACTAGCGGGAGTATCTGATGAGCAGTTCTTC. Residues: CASSHPRLAGVSDEQFF.

V gene TRBV28 combines with J gene TRBJ2-5; D might be TRBD2 (5 bases). The V end lost 2 bases, the J end lost 5 bases, and 24 bases lay between the germline ends. CDR1 is MDHEN, CDR2 SYDVKM, per germline. CDR3 length: 18 amino acids. CDR3 amino acids: CASSLIPVASWSGETQYF. CDR3 in DNA: TGTGCCAGCAGTTTAATACCAGTGGCTTCTTGGTCGGGGGAGACCCAGTACTTC.

This clonotype showed up just a few times. The chain recombines TRBV20-1 with TRBJ2-5; TRBD1 or TRBD2 may be the D gene (7 bases each). CDR1 and CDR2 (germline): DFQATT, SNEGSKA (reference sequence). The CDR3 covers 15 residues. V was clipped by 5 bases and J by 4 bases, with 20 bases between them. CDR3 amino acids: CSAPSGGGLRETQYF. The CDR3, as DNA: TGCAGTGCTCCTTCAGGGGGGGGATTGCGAGAGACCCAGTACTTC.

There are many counts of this clonotype. The genes are TRBV27 and TRBJ2-1; perhaps TRBD1 as D (6 bases). The V and J ends lost 5 bases and 2 bases respectively, with 28 bases between them. The CDR3 has 20 residues. Germline CDR1 and CDR2: MNHEY and SMNVEV (reference sequence). For the CDR3, the DNA is TGTGCCAGCAGTCTCGTACTCTTGACAGGTCAAAAAACTCCCTACAATGAGCAGTTCTTC. Residues: CASSLVLLTGQKTPYNEQFF.

This clonotype has more than one count but fewer than ten. The chain is built from TRBV15 and TRBJ2-3; TRBD2 might be the D (6 bases). In germline, CDR1 is LNHNV, CDR2 YYDKDF (reference sequence). The CDR3 loop spans 16 amino acids. V gave up 5 bases and J gave up 2 bases, with 17 bases separating them. This CDR3 is CATSGRTPRNTDTQYF. In nucleotides, the CDR3 is TGTGCCACCAGCGGGAGGACCCCCCGAAACACAGATACGCAGTATTTT.

This clonotype has just a few counts. The gene calls are TRBV20-1 and TRBJ2-7; 12 positions match TRBD2. After removal of 3 bases from V and 6 bases from J, the junction contained 6 bases not matched to a gene. This CDR3 has 14 amino acids. The germline V gene has CDR1 DFQATT and CDR2 SNEGSKA (reference sequence). As DNA, the CDR3 is TGCAGTGCTAGGCTCACTAGCGGGAGGAGCGAGCAGTACTTC. This sequence encodes CSARLTSGRSEQYF.

There are many counts of this clonotype. The chain couples TRBV7-2 to TRBJ2-1; 7 bases are a match to TRBD2. Germline CDR1 SGHTA, CDR2 FQGNSA. With 1 base clipped from V and 7 bases from J, the junction kept 7 bases outside the gene matches. The CDR3 has 15 residues. The CDR3 here is CASSLVGRVSNEQFF. The CDR3 DNA is TGTGCCAGCAGCTTAGTTGGGAGGGTGTCGAATGAGCAGTTCTTC.

The table lists this clonotype with many counts. This chain joins TRBV11-2 and TRBJ2-7; 12 nucleotides agree with TRBD2. V trimming: 5 bases; J trimming: 2 bases; junction bases outside the gene matches: 13. The CDR3 length is 18 residues. Germline CDR1 SGHAT, CDR2 FQNNGV. The CDR3 sequence: CASSRFGLAGRGPYEQYF. CDR3 nucleotide sequence: TGTGCCAGCAGCCGTTTCGGACTAGCGGGAAGGGGTCCCTACGAGCAGTACTTC.

This clonotype was counted only a few times. The chain joins TRBV9 to TRBJ2-3; the match to TRBD2 covers 7 bases. The V segment lost 0 bases and the J segment 0 bases; nucleotides outside the gene matches: 4. This CDR3 is built from 16 residues. Germline CDR1 is SGDLS and CDR2 is YYNGEE. The CDR3 reads CASSVGVSGSTDTQYF. The CDR3 coding sequence is TGTGCCAGCAGCGTAGGGGTTAGCGGGAGCACAGATACGCAGTATTTT.

J is TRBJ2-1 and V is TRBV7-8; no clear D gene. Trimming stripped 6 bases from V and 3 bases from J, with 15 bases between. This CDR3 spans 15 amino acids. Germline loops: CDR1 SGHVS, CDR2 FQNEAQ. The CDR3 here is CASRSPTLVYNEQFF. CDR3 DNA sequence: TGTGCCAGCAGATCTCCGACTCTCGTCTACAATGAGCAGTTCTTC.

This clonotype was observed at least ten times. The DNA of the CDR3 is TGTGCCAGCAGTTTAGCGAGCGGGCAGGTCACCGGGGAGCTGTTTTTT. Translation gives CASSLASGQVTGELFF. The gene calls are TRBV12-3 or TRBV12-4 and TRBJ2-2, with D possibly matching TRBD2 (6 bases). Trimming removed 0 bases from V and 4 bases from J, with 12 bases in between. This CDR3 has 16 amino acids.

The genes are TRBV14 and TRBJ1-2; D call uncertain. The CDR3 is 13 amino acids. Germline loops: CDR1 SGHDN, CDR2 FVKESK. V was shortened by 0 bases and J by 3 bases, with 5 bases between the two germline ends. CDR3 region: CASSQDLDYGYTF. The CDR3 DNA reads TGTGCCAGCAGCCAAGATCTGGACTATGGCTACACCTTC.

This clonotype was detected a few times. J is TRBJ1-5 and V is TRBV2; D gene unclear. The ends were cut back, 8 bases at V and 4 bases at J, with 12 bases in the middle. Germline V gene lookup returns CDR1 SNHLY and CDR2 FYNNEI. The CDR3 consists of 13 residues. This CDR3 reads CASRIGSNQPQHF. The CDR3 nucleotides are TGTGCCAGCCGAATTGGATCGAATCAGCCCCAGCATTTT. Drawing the rest from reference TRBV2 and TRBJ1-5, the complete variable domain is EPEVTQTPSHQVTQMGQEVILRCVPISNHLYFYWYRQILGQKVEFLVSFYNNEISEKSEIFDDQFSVERPDGSNFTLKIRSTKLEDSAMYFCASRIGSNQPQHFGDGTRLSIL.

This clonotype was detected a few times. This chain joins TRBV20-1 and TRBJ2-7; D remains ambiguous. Germline V gene lookup returns CDR1 DFQATT and CDR2 SNEGSKA (reference sequence). The CDR3 runs 9 residues. Trimming pared 4 bases from V and 2 bases from J, leaving 0 bases between. The chain's CDR3 is CSATYEQYF. The CDR3 DNA sequence: TGCAGTGCTACCTACGAGCAGTACTTC.

The rearrangement links TRBV7-2 to TRBJ2-7; D is undetermined. With 0 bases removed from V and 3 bases from J, the gap between germline ends came to 9 bases. Germline CDR1 and CDR2: SGHTA and FQGNSA. The CDR3 spans 14 residues. As DNA, the CDR3 is TGTGCCAGCAGCTTAGCGCGGCTTAACTACGAGCAGTACTTC. Translated, it gives CASSLARLNYEQYF.

The sample holds many counts of this clonotype. The chain carries TRBV12-3 or TRBV12-4 and TRBJ2-1; TRBD2 is a possible D gene (5 bases). The CDR3 is 11 amino acids. V lost 6 bases and J lost 13, with 13 bases in between. CDR3 DNA sequence: TGTGCCAGCAGCCAAGGACTGGTACAGTTCTTC. It translates to CASSQGLVQFF.

This clonotype was seen ten or more times. The chain carries TRBV5-1 and TRBJ2-7; TRBD2 matches 7 bases. After removal of 1 base from V and 6 bases from J, the junction contained 7 bases not matched to a gene. The CDR3 contains 14 residues. Germline lookup yields CDR1 SGHRS and CDR2 YFSETQ. Here the CDR3 reads CASSLFAGAPEQYF. The CDR3, as DNA: TGCGCCAGCAGCTTGTTCGCGGGAGCTCCCGAGCAGTACTTC.

The chain combines TRBV7-9 with TRBJ2-1; D unresolved. The CDR3 is made up of 13 amino acids. V was shortened by 5 bases and J by 6 bases, with 11 bases between the two germline ends. Germline loops: CDR1 SEHNR, CDR2 FQNEAQ (reference sequence). The CDR3 loop reads CASSPKLPNEQFF. The CDR3 DNA reads TGTGCCAGCAGCCCCAAACTACCCAATGAGCAGTTCTTC.

The CDR3 sequence is CASSVTAPRLYNEQFF. The DNA of the CDR3 is TGTGCCAGTAGTGTGACCGCTCCTCGTCTCTACAATGAGCAGTTCTTC. This chain links TRBV19 with TRBJ2-1; D not resolved. The length of the CDR3 is 16 residues. Trimming shortened V by 5 bases and J by 3 bases, and 17 bases separated the two germline ends. Germline assignment: CDR1 LNHDA and CDR2 SQIVND (reference sequence).

V and J are TRBV5-1 and TRBJ2-5; no clear D gene. The CDR3 totals 13 residues. Germline V CDR1 and CDR2: SGHRS, YFSETQ. V lost 6 bases, J lost 1 base, and 10 bases lay in between. The CDR3 here is CASTIASQETQYF. CDR3 bases: TGCGCCAGCACCATTGCGAGCCAAGAGACCCAGTACTTC.

This clonotype appeared a few times. Germline and junction disagree at one end, which may indicate a read error. This rearrangement joins TRBV7-2 to TRBJ2-7; TRBD2 matches at 13 bases. The CDR3 spans 15 residues. The germline V gene encodes CDR1 SGHTA and CDR2 FQGNSA. This CDR3 is CASSPPGLAGTYTHF. The CDR3 DNA reads as TGTGCCAGCAGCCCCCCGGGACTAGCGGGAACCTACACCCACTTC.